This T cell receptor beta chain appears in the sequencing data of a study of T cell repertoires in cytomegalovirus infection. Background on the study: TCR beta signatures that were public indicated CMV infection and matching HLA type. Study-level points and caveats: Identification of carriers of CMV plus the relevant HLA was performed using cumulative public TCR beta family frequency. Dominating the ex vivo response were TCR beta clonotypes that were CMV-specific and HLA-C-restricted.

Germline V gives CDR1 MDHEN, CDR2 SYDVKM. Unmatched junction bases numbered 15, after V lost 4 bases and J lost 6 bases. The CDR3 consists of 17 residues. Each CDR3 protein is one row after TCRdb ran MiXCR on the reads. This table has some 800,000 distinct CDR3 sequences, about 28% appearing once. Concerning this clonotype: Its antigen is not identified.

Here the sequenced sample was cultured CD8+ T cells from PBMCs, taken from culture after CMV antigen stimulation. This receptor was obtained from a human donor in good health (CMV status not recorded). Some clones in this sample may be carry-over from other donors' samples. This chain joins TRBV28 and TRBJ2-1; 7 bases fit TRBD2. The CDR3 region has the DNA TGTGCCAGCAGTTCCGGCATTTCCGGTTCGGGGGGCAATGAGCAGTTCTTC. This codes for CASSSGISGSGGNEQFF.